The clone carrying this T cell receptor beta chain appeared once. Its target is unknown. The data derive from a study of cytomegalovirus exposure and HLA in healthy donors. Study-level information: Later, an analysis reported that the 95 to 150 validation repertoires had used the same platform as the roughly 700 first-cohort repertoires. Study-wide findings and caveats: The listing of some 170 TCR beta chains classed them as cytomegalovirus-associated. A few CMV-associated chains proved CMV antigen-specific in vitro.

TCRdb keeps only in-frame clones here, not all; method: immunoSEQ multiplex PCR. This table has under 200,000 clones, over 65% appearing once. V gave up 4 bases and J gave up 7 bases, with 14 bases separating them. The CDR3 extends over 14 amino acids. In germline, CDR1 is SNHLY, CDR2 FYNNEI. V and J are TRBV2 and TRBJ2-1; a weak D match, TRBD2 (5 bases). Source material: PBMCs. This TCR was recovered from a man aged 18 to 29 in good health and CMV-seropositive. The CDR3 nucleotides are TGTGCCAGCAGTGTGAGGGTAGGGCAGAATGAGCAGTTCTTC. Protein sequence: CASSVRVGQNEQFF.